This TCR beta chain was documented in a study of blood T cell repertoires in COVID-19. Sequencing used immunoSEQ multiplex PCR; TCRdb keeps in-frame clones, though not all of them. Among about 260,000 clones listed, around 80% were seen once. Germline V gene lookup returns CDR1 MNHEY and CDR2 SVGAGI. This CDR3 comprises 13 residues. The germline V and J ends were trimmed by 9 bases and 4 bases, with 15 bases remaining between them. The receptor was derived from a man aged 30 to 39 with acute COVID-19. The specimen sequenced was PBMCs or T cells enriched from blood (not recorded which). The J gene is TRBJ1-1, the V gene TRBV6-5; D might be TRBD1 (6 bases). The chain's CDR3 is CASWYDRRTEAFF. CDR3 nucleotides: TGTGCCAGTTGGTATGACAGGCGCACTGAAGCTTTCTTT.